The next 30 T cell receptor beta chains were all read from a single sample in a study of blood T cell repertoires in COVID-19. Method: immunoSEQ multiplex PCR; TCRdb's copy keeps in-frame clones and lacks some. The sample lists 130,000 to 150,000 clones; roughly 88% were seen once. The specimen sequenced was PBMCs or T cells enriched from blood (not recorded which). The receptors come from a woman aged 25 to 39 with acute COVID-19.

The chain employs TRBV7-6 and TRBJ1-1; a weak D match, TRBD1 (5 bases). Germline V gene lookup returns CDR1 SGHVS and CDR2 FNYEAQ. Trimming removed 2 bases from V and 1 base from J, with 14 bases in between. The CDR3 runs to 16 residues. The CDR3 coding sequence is TGTGCCAGCAGCTTAACCCCCCGAACAGGGAACACTGAAGCTTTCTTT. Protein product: CASSLTPRTGNTEAFF. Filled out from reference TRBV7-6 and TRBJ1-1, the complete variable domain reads GAGVSQSPRYKVTKRGQDVALRCDPISGHVSLYWYRQALGQGPEFLTYFNYEAQQDKSGLPNDRFSAERPEGSISTLTIQRTEQRDSAMYRCASSLTPRTGNTEAFFGQGTRLTVV.

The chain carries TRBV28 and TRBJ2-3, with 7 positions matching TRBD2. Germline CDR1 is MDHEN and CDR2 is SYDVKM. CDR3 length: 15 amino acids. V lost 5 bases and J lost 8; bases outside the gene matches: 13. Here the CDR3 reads CASSPFGRDYGTQYF. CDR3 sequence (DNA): TGTGCCAGCAGTCCTTTTGGGCGGGACTATGGTACGCAGTATTTT.

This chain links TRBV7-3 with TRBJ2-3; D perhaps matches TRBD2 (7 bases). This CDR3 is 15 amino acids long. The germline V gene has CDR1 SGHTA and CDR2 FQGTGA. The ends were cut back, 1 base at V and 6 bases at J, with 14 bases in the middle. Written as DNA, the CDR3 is TGTGCCAGCAGCTTAAATGGCGGGGGCGTGGATACGCAGTATTTT. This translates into CASSLNGGGVDTQYF.

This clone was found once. The CDR3 nucleotides are TGTGCCAGCAGCTTAGACGGAGGGACAGCCACTGGGCCCCAGCATTTT. Amino acid sequence: CASSLDGGTATGPQHF. The chain carries TRBV7-9 and TRBJ1-5, with TRBD1 matching over 7 bases. Germline V gene sequence: CDR1 SEHNR, CDR2 FQNEAQ (reference sequence). The CDR3 has 16 amino acids. Germline trimming cut 1 base from V and 9 bases from J; bases unmatched to any gene: 12.

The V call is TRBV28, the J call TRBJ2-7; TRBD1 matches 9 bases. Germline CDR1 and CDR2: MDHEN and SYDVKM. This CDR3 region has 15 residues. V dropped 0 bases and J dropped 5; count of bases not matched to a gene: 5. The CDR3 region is CASSLWTGGMNEQYF. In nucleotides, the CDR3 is TGTGCCAGCAGTTTATGGACAGGGGGGATGAACGAGCAGTACTTC.

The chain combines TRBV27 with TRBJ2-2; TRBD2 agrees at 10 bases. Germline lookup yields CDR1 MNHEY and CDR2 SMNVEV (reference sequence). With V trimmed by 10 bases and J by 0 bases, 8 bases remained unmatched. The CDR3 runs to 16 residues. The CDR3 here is CATKASGSANTGELFF. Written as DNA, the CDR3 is TGTGCCACCAAAGCTAGCGGGAGTGCGAACACCGGGGAGCTGTTTTTT.

Here the CDR3 DNA reads TGCGCCAGCAGCCAAGAAGTCGGGGACTCCTACGAGCAGTACTTC. It translates to CASSQEVGDSYEQYF. The chain is built from TRBV4-3 and TRBJ2-7, with a weak D call TRBD2 (5 bases). Trimming shortened V by 0 bases and J by 0 bases, and 9 bases separated the two germline ends. Germline V gene data show CDR1 as LGHNA and CDR2 as YSLEER. The CDR3 extends over 15 amino acids.

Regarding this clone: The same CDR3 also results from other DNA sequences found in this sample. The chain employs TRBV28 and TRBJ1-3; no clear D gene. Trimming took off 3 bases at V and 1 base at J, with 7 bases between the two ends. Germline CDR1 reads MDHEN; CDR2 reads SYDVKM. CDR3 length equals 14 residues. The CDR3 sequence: CASSLSGSGNTIYF. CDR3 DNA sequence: TGTGCCAGCAGTTTGAGCGGGTCTGGAAACACCATATATTTT.

In nucleotides, the CDR3 is TGTGCCAGCAGTTTAGGGCAGCCTAAAATAGAGCAGTACTTC. Amino acid sequence: CASSLGQPKIEQYF. The J gene is TRBJ2-7, the V gene TRBV28, with unresolved D. The CDR3 has 14 amino acids. The germline V gene encodes CDR1 MDHEN and CDR2 SYDVKM. Trimming cost V 2 bases and J 7 bases, with 15 bases left between them.

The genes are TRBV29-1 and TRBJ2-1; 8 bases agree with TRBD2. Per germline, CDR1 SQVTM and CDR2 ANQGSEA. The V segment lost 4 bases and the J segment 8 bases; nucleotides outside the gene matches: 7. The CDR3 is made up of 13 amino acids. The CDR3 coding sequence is TGCAGCGTTGCAAGCGGGGGCTGGGATGAGCAGTTCTTC. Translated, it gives CSVASGGWDEQFF.

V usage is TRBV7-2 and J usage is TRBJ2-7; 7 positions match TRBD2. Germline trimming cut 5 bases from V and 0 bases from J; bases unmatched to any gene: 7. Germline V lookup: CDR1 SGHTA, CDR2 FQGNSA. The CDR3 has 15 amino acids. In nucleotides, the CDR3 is TGTGCCAGCAGCCTAACTAGCGAAAGCTCCTACGAGCAGTACTTC. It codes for CASSLTSESSYEQYF. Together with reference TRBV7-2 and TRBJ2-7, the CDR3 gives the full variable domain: GAGVSQSPSNKVTEKGKDVELRCDPISGHTALYWYRQSLGQGLEFLIYFQGNSAPDKSGLPSDRFSAERTGGSVSTLTIQRTQQEDSAVYLCASSLTSESSYEQYFGPGTRLTVT.

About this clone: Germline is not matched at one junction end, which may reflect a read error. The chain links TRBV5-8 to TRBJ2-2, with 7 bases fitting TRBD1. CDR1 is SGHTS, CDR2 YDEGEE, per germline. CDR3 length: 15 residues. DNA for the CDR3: TGTGCCAGCAGTTTGGGGACAGCAGACACCGGGGAGCTGTTTTTT. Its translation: CASSLGTADTGELFF.

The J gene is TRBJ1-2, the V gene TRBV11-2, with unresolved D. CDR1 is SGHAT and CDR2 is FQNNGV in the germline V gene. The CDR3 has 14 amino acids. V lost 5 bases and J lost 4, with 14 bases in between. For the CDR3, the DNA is TGTGCCAGCAGCCCAACTGGCGGTCTCTATGGCTACACCTTC. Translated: CASSPTGGLYGYTF.

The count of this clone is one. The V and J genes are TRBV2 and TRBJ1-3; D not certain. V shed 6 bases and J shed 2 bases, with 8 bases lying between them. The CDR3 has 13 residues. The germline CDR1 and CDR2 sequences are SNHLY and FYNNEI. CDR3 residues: CASSPGAGNTIYF. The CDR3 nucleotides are TGTGCCAGCAGCCCCGGGGCTGGAAACACCATATATTTT.

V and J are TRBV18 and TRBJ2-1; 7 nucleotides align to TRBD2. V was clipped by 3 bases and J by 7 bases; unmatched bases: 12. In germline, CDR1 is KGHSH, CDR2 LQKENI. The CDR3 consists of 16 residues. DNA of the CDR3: TGTGCCAGCTCACCGCAAGCGGGAACCCTCTATAATGAGCAGTTCTTC. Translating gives CASSPQAGTLYNEQFF. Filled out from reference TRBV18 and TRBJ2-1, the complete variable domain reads NAGVMQNPRHLVRRRGQEARLRCSPMKGHSHVYWYRQLPEEGLKFMVYLQKENIIDESGMPKERFSAEFPKEGPSILRIQQVVRGDSAAYFCASSPQAGTLYNEQFFGPGTRLTVL.

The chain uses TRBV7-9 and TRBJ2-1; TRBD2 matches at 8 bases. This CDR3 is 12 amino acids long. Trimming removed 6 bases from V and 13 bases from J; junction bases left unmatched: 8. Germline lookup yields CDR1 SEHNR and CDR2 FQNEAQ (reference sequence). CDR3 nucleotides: TGTGCCAGCAGGACCCAGAGCGGGAGACAGTTCTTC. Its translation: CASRTQSGRQFF. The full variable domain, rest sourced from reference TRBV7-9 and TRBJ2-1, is DTGVSQNPRHKITKRGQNVTFRCDPISEHNRLYWYRQTLGQGPEFLTYFQNEAQLEKSRLLSDRFSAERPKGSFSTLEIQRTEQGDSAMYLCASRTQSGRQFFGPGTRLTVL.

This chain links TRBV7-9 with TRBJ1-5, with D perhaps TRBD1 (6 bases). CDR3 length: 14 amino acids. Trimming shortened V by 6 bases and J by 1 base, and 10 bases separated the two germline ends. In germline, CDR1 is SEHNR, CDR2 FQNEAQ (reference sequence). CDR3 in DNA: TGTGCCAGCAGTTTCGGACAGAGCAATCAGCCCCAGCATTTT. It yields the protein CASSFGQSNQPQHF.

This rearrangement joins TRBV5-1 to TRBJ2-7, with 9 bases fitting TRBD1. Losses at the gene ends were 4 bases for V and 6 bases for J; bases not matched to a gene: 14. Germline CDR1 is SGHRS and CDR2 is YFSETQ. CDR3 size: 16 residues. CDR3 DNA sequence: TGCGCCAGCAGCCTACAACCCGGGACAGGGAGTGCCGAGCAGTACTTC. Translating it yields CASSLQPGTGSAEQYF.

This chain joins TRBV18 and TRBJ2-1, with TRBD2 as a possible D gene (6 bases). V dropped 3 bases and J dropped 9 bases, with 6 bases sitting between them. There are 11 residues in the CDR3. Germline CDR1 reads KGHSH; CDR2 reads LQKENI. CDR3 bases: TGTGCCAGCTCACCCGGGGGTGAGCAGTTCTTC. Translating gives CASSPGGEQFF.

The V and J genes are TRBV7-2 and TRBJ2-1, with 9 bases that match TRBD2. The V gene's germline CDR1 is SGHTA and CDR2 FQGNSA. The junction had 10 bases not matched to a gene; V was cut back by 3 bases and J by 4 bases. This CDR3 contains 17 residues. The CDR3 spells CASSLWTSVKVYNEQFF. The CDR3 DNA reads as TGTGCCAGCAGCTTGTGGACTAGCGTTAAGGTATACAATGAGCAGTTCTTC.

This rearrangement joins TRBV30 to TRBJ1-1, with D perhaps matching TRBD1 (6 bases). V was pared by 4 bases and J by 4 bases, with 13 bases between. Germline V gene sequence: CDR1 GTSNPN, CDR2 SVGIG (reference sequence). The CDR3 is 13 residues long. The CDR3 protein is CAWNLQGGTEAFF. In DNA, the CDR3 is TGTGCCTGGAACTTGCAAGGGGGCACTGAAGCTTTCTTT.

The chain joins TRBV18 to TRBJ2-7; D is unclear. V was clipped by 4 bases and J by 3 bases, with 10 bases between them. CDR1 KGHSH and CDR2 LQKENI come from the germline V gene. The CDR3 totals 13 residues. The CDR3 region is CASSLTDFYEQYF. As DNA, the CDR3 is TGTGCCAGCTCACTAACTGACTTCTACGAGCAGTACTTC.

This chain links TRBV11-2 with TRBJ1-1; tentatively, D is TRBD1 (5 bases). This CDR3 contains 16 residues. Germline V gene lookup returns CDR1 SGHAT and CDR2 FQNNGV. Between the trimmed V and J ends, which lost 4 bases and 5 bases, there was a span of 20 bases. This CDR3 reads CASSSESSGGRTEAFF. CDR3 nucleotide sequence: TGTGCCAGCAGCTCCGAATCTAGCGGGGGGAGGACTGAAGCTTTCTTT.

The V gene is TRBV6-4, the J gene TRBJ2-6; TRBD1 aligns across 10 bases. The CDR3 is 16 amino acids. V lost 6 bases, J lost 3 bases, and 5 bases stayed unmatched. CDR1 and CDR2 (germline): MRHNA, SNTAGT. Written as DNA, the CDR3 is TGTGCCAGCAGCCCCGGGACAGGGGATGGGGCCAACGTCCTGACTTTC. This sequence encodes CASSPGTGDGANVLTF.

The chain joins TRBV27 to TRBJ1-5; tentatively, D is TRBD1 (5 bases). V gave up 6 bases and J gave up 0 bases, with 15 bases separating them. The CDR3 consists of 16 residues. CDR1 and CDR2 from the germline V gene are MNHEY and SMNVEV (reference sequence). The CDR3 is CASSPGRDYSNQPQHF. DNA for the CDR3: TGTGCCAGCAGCCCCGGCAGGGACTATAGCAATCAGCCCCAGCATTTT.

The CDR3 protein is CASSPPGQTRLEAFF. Here the CDR3 DNA reads TGTGCCAGCTCACCTCCGGGACAGACGAGACTTGAAGCTTTCTTT. The chain uses TRBV18 and TRBJ1-1; 7 nucleotides match TRBD1. This CDR3 is built from 15 residues. CDR1 and CDR2 from the germline V gene are KGHSH and LQKENI. After removal of 3 bases from V and 7 bases from J, the junction contained 11 bases not matched to a gene. The variable domain in full, with the rest retrieved from reference TRBV18 and TRBJ1-1, is NAGVMQNPRHLVRRRGQEARLRCSPMKGHSHVYWYRQLPEEGLKFMVYLQKENIIDESGMPKERFSAEFPKEGPSILRIQQVVRGDSAAYFCASSPPGQTRLEAFFGQGTRLTVV.

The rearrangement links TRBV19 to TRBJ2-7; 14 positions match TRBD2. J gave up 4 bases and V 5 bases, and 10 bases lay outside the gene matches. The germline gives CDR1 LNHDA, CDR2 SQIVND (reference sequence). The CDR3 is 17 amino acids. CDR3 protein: CASSAGTSGSIPYEQYF. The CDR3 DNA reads TGTGCCAGTAGTGCTGGGACTAGCGGGAGTATTCCATACGAGCAGTACTTC.

The CDR3 is CATGTGLTEAFF. The CDR3 nucleotides read TGTGCCACCGGGACAGGGCTTACTGAAGCTTTCTTT. The rearrangement uses TRBV6-5 and TRBJ1-1, with 9 bases fitting TRBD1. Germline V lookup: CDR1 MNHEY, CDR2 SVGAGI. This CDR3 comprises 12 residues. Trimming at V came to 10 bases and at J to 5 bases, leaving 5 bases not matched to a gene.

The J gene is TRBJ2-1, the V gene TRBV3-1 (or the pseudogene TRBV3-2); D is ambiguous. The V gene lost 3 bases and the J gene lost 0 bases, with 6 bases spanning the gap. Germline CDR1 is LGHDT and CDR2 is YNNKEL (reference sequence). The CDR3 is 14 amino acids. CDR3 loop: CASSQYSSYNEQFF. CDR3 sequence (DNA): TGTGCCAGCAGCCAGTACAGCTCCTACAATGAGCAGTTCTTC.

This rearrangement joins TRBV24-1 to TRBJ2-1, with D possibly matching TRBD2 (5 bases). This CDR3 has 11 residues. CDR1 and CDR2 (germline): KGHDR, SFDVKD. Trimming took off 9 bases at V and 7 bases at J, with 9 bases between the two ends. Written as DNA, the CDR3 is TGTGCCACCCGGTGGGAGAATGAGCAGTTCTTC. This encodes CATRWENEQFF.